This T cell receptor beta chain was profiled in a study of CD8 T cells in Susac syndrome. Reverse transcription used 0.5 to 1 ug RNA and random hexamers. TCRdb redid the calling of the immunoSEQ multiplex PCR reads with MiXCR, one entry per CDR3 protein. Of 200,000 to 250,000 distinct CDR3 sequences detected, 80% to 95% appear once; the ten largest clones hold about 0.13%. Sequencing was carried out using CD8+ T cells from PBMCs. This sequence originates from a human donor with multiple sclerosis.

CDR3 protein: CASSRKDRSLSNQPQHF. The CDR3 DNA reads as TGTGCCAGCTCACGTAAGGACAGAAGTTTGAGCAATCAGCCCCAGCATTTT. V usage is TRBV12-3 or TRBV12-4 and J usage is TRBJ1-5; D may be TRBD1 (6 bases). V was clipped by 8 bases and J by 1 base, with 21 bases between them. The CDR3 consists of 17 residues.